This T cell receptor (beta chain) came from a study of blood T cells in healthy people across ages. Turning to the study itself: Per every two T cells, about one barcoded beta molecule was captured by template switching. Findings and limits, study-wide: Older age went with lower TCR beta diversity per million T cells, in a roughly linear way.

Next came a second PCR, run for about 7 to 12 cycles, which used a sample-barcoded 5' primer along with a J-beta primer mix. TCRdb fed the 5' RACE reads into MiXCR, producing one record per CDR3 protein. This sample has 1.5 million to 2 million distinct CDR3 sequences, with about 31% found just once. The V and J ends lost 1 base and 8 bases respectively, with 12 bases between them. Germline V lookup: CDR1 MGHRA, CDR2 YSYEKL. This CDR3 spans 14 amino acids. Worth noting for this clonotype: What it binds is not known. With a much larger clone just one base away, this may be a read error.

This receptor was obtained from a woman aged 30 to 39 in good health. Input material: blood. The chain joins TRBV4-1 to TRBJ2-4; D is unresolved. CDR3 sequence: CASSQGYGLDIQYF. For the CDR3, the DNA is TGCGCCAGCAGCCAAGGTTATGGATTGGACATTCAGTACTTC.